The 15 T cell receptor beta chains given below trace back to one sample, sequenced in a study of blood T cell repertoires in COVID-19. Repertoires were generated with immunoSEQ multiplex PCR, while TCRdb's copy carries only in-frame clones and drops some. The table has fewer than 250,000 clones, about four fifths seen once. Sample: peripheral blood. These receptors all stem from a woman between 45 and 60 years old with acute or convalescent COVID-19.

V and J are TRBV19 and TRBJ1-2; 7 bases fit TRBD1. Per the germline V gene, CDR1 is LNHDA and CDR2 is SQIVND (reference sequence). This CDR3 is built from 14 residues. The V and J ends lost 6 bases and 4 bases, in that order; junction bases with no gene match: 8. The CDR3 here is CASRASPGGYGYTF. In nucleotides, the CDR3 is TGTGCCAGTAGAGCTTCGCCAGGGGGCTATGGCTACACCTTC.

This clone was observed once. The DNA of the CDR3 is TGTGCCAGCAGTCGACAGCGTCAGAACACTGAAGCTTTCTTT. Protein product: CASSRQRQNTEAFF. This chain uses TRBV7-2 with TRBJ1-1; D possibly corresponds to TRBD1 (5 bases). Germline V gene sequence: CDR1 SGHTA, CDR2 FQGNSA. This CDR3 region has 14 residues. With 6 bases removed from V and 1 base from J, the gap between germline ends came to 12 bases.

The rearrangement uses TRBV24-1 and TRBJ1-2; unclear D gene. The CDR3 runs 17 residues. Trimming took off 4 bases at V and 5 bases at J, with 22 bases between the two ends. In germline, CDR1 is KGHDR, CDR2 SFDVKD. The CDR3 here is CATSDPVPGKGLYGYTF. CDR3 nucleotides: TGTGCCACCAGTGACCCCGTCCCCGGGAAGGGCCTATATGGCTACACCTTC.

This clone showed up just a few times. This sequence joins TRBV6-5 and TRBJ1-1; TRBD1 aligns across 9 bases. Germline-derived CDR1 and CDR2 are MNHEY and SVGAGI. Unmatched junction bases numbered 7, after V lost 5 bases and J lost 6 bases. This CDR3 has 14 amino acids. CDR3 coding DNA: TGTGCCAGCAGTCAAAGGGACAGGGCCCCTGAAGCTTTCTTT. Its protein is CASSQRDRAPEAFF.

This rearrangement joins TRBV27 to TRBJ2-7; a weak D match, TRBD1 (7 bases). The CDR3 consists of 11 residues. Germline V CDR1 and CDR2: MNHEY, SMNVEV (reference sequence). V was trimmed by 7 bases and J by 6 bases, leaving 10 bases between them. CDR3 loop: CASTQGGEQYF. CDR3 coding DNA: TGTGCCAGCACCCAGGGGGGCGAGCAGTACTTC.

Ten or more counts support this clone. The chain is built from TRBV30 and TRBJ2-1, with a weak D call TRBD2 (5 bases). V was trimmed by 4 bases and J by 5 bases, leaving 9 bases between them. Germline V CDR1 and CDR2: GTSNPN, SVGIG (reference sequence). The CDR3 covers 12 residues. In nucleotides, the CDR3 is TGTGCCTGGACGAGGGATCACAATGAGCAGTTCTTC. Its translation: CAWTRDHNEQFF.

This chain connects TRBV21-1 to TRBJ1-5; the listed D gene, TRBD1, was not tested against the DNA. TRBV21-1 is a pseudogene. The CDR3 spans 19 residues. CDR3 protein: CASSFYRGQGVNSNQPQHF. In DNA form, the CDR3 reads TGTGCCAGCTCCTTTTACCGGGGACAGGGGGTAAATAGCAATCAGCCCCAGCATTTT.

The chain combines TRBV7-9 with TRBJ2-7; TRBD2 aligns across 10 bases. The CDR3 has 15 residues. J lost 3 bases, V lost 5 bases, and 7 bases had no gene match. Per germline, CDR1 SEHNR and CDR2 FQNEAQ (reference sequence). In nucleotides, the CDR3 is TGTGCCAGCAGCCCCAGACTAGCGGGCCTCTACGAGCAGTACTTC. This codes for CASSPRLAGLYEQYF.

The gene calls are TRBV29-1 and TRBJ2-1, with TRBD1 matching over 9 bases. V was clipped by 6 bases and J by 5 bases; unmatched bases: 8. The CDR3 is 14 residues long. Germline V CDR1 and CDR2: SQVTM, ANQGSEA. The chain's CDR3 is CSVANRGPHNEQFF. As DNA, the CDR3 is TGCAGCGTAGCCAACAGGGGGCCCCACAATGAGCAGTTCTTC.

The rearrangement joins TRBV11-3 to TRBJ2-1; the D gene is possibly TRBD2 (6 bases). Germline V gene lookup returns CDR1 SGHNT and CDR2 YENEEA. This CDR3 spans 15 amino acids. Trimming took 5 bases from V and 5 from J, leaving 16 bases between them. CDR3 loop: CASSPLSSDHNEQFF. DNA of the CDR3: TGTGCCAGCAGCCCCCTATCTAGCGACCACAATGAGCAGTTCTTC.

The chain recombines TRBV5-4 with TRBJ2-7; D not certain. This CDR3 region has 12 residues. V was shortened by 4 bases and J by 2 bases, with 7 bases between the two germline ends. Germline V gene data show CDR1 as SGHNT and CDR2 as YYREEE (reference sequence). CDR3 in DNA: TGTGCCAGCAGCGTTGGAGCCTACGAGCAGTACTTC. Translating gives CASSVGAYEQYF.

Remarks on this clone: One end of the junction is discordant with germline, which a read error may explain. The chain carries TRBV29-1 and TRBJ2-6; TRBD2 matches at 7 bases. The CDR3 has 13 residues. Germline lookup yields CDR1 SQVTM and CDR2 ANQGSEA. As DNA, the CDR3 is TGCAGCGTTGTGTACCCGGGGGGCAACGTCCTGACTTTC. This codes for CSVVYPGGNVLTF.

The chain combines TRBV1 with TRBJ2-3; TRBD2 reflects the table's D call only, with no check against the DNA. TRBV1 is described as a pseudogene. There are 17 residues in the CDR3. The CDR3 nucleotides read TGCACCAGCAGCCCTCCTGGCCCTAGCCCTTTCGCGGATACGCAGTATTTT. This translates into CTSSPPGPSPFADTQYF.

This chain uses TRBV7-3 with TRBJ2-1; 7 positions match TRBD2. V lost 2 bases and J lost 5; bases outside the gene matches: 12. CDR1 is SGHTA, CDR2 FQGTGA, per germline. The CDR3 is 17 amino acids. This CDR3 reads CASSLGSLRETDNEQFF. DNA for the CDR3: TGTGCCAGCAGCTTAGGTAGTCTGCGGGAGACGGACAATGAGCAGTTCTTC.

The chain recombines TRBV11-3 with TRBJ2-7; D is ambiguous. The CDR3 length is 13 residues. Germline V gives CDR1 SGHNT, CDR2 YENEEA. V was cut by 5 bases and J by 3 bases, with 11 bases left in between. The CDR3 here is CASSPDSFYEQYF. CDR3 sequence (DNA): TGTGCCAGCAGCCCAGATTCATTCTACGAGCAGTACTTC.